This record covers a single T cell receptor (beta chain). The target antigen is unknown. This entry comes from a study of graft-versus-host responses after intestinal transplantation. About the study: The recipients all started with anti-thymocyte globulin induction and then took tacrolimus and steroids for three to four years. Study outcomes and limitations: GvH clones were identified in recipient marrow, with some first appearing in ileum or blood. Patients who carried graft-donor T cell macrochimerism also had high graft-versus-host to host-versus-graft clonal ratios in their allografts.

Per germline, CDR1 SGHRS and CDR2 YFSETQ. This CDR3 contains 13 residues. Trimming cost V 4 bases and J 10 bases; bases outside gene matches: 8. TCRdb keeps only in-frame clones here, not all; method: immunoSEQ multiplex PCR. Of 150,000 or so clones in the sample, 92% are singletons; the top ten hold about 0.18%. The specimen comprised unstimulated CD4+ T cells sorted from spleen or lymph node cells, sampled before intestinal transplant. The receptor comes from a human donor who received an intestinal transplant. This chain uses TRBV5-1 with TRBJ2-7, with 10 nucleotides matching TRBD2. Written as DNA, the CDR3 is TGCGCCAGCAGCATAGCCGGGACTAGCGATCAGTACTTC. Amino acid sequence: CASSIAGTSDQYF.